This T cell receptor (beta chain) was recovered during a study of T cell responses to AZD1222 COVID-19 vaccine. Assay: immunoSEQ multiplex PCR; the TCRdb copy retains only in-frame clones and omits some. The record lists 150,000 or so clones, of which the ten most abundant hold about 2%. V shed 3 bases and J shed 4 bases, with 9 bases lying between them. This CDR3 contains 13 residues. CDR1 and CDR2 from the germline V gene are PRHDT and FYEKMQ (reference sequence). The rearrangement joins TRBV13 to TRBJ1-2, with D possibly matching TRBD1 (6 bases). Material for sequencing was peripheral blood. This TCR was recovered from an adult in good health. CDR3 bases: TGTGCCAGCAGCTTTAGGGGGATCTATGGCTACACCTTC. It encodes CASSFRGIYGYTF.